Sequencing of this TCR beta chain was carried out in a study of CD8 T cells in ankylosing spondylitis. This clonotype was counted ten times or more. Its antigen remains unknown. General study results and limits: Disease-linked clones, CD8+, were relatively rare in peripheral blood. Ankylosing spondylitis blood appeared to be characterized by a TCR beta motif of about eight highly homologous variants. Some motif variants had been reported before (in reactive arthritis synovial fluid and blood).

Trimming cost V 5 bases and J 6 bases, with 14 bases left between them. Germline V gives CDR1 MNHEY, CDR2 SVGEGT. This CDR3 has 13 residues. A single record per CDR3 protein comes from TCRdb applying MiXCR to the 5' RACE reads. In the table there are roughly 370,000 distinct CDR3 sequences, 20% to 25% of which are singletons. The rearrangement joins TRBV6-2 or TRBV6-3 to TRBJ2-7, with D perhaps matching TRBD1 (5 bases). This clonotype originated in a male donor with ankylosing spondylitis. The sample comprised blood, either unsorted or a sorted T cell fraction (not recorded which). The CDR3, as DNA: TGTGCCAGCAGTGACCATCGACAGCCCGAGCAGTACTTC. Its translation: CASSDHRQPEQYF.